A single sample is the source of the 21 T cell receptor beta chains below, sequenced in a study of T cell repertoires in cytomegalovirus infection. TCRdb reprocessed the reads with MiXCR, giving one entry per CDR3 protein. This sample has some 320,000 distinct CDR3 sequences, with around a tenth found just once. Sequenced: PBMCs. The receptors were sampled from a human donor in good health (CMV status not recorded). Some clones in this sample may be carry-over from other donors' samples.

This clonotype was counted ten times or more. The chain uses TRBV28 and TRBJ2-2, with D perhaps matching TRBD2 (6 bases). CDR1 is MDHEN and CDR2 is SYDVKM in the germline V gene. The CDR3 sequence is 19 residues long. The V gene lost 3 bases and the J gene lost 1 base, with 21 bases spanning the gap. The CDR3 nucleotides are TGTGCCAGCAGTTTTCTACCATCGGGACTCCTTTTGAACACCGGGGAGCTGTTTTTT. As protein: CASSFLPSGLLLNTGELFF.

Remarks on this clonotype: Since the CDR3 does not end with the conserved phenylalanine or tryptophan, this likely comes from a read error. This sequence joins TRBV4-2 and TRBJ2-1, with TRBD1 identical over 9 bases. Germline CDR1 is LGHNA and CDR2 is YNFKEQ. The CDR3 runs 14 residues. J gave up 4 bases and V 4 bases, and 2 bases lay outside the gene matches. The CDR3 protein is CASSRDRVYNEQFL. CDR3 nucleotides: TGTGCCAGCAGCCGGGACAGGGTGTACAATGAGCAGTTCCTC.

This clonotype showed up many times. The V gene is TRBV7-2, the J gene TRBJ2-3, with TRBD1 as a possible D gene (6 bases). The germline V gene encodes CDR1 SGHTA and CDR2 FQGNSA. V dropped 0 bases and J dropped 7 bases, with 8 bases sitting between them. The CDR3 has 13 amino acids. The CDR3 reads CASSLAGQNTQYF. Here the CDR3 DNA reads TGTGCCAGCAGCTTAGCGGGACAAAATACGCAGTATTTT.

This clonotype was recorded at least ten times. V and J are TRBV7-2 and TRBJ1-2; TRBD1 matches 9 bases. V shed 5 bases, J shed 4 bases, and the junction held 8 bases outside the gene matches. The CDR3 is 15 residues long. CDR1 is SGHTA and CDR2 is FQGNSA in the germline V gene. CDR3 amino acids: CASSPQGALSYGYTF. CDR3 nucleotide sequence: TGTGCCAGCAGCCCACAGGGGGCGCTTAGCTATGGCTACACCTTC.

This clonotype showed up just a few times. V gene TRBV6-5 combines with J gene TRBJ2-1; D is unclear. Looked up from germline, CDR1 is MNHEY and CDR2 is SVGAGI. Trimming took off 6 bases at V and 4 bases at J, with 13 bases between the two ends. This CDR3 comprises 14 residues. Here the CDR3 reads CASSPRVLYNEQFF. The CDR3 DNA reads TGTGCCAGCAGCCCCCGGGTTTTATACAATGAGCAGTTCTTC.

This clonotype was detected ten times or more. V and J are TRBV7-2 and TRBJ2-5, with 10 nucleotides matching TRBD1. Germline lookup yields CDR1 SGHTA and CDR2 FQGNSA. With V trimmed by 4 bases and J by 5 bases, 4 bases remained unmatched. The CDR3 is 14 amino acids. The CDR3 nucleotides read TGTGCCAGCAGCTCGGACAGGGGGAGTGAGACCCAGTACTTC. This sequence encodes CASSSDRGSETQYF.

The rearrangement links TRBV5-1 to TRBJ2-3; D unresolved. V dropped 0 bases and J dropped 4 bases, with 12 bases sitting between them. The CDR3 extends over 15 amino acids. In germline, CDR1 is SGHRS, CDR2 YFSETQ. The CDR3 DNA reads TGCGCCAGCAGCTTGGAAGGGCTCCCGGCAGATACGCAGTATTTT. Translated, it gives CASSLEGLPADTQYF.

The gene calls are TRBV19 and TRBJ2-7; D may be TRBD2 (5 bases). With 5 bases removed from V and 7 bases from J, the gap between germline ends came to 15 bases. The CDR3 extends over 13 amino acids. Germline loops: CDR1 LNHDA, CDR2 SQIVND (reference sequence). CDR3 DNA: TGTGCCAGTAGTTTCCGGACGGGGAGAGAGCAGTACTTC. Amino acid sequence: CASSFRTGREQYF.

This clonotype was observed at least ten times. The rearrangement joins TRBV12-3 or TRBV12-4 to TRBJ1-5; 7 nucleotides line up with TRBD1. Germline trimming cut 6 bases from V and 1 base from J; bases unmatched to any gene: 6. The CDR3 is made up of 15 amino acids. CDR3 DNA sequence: TGTGCCAGCAGCCCGACAGGGCTCAGCAATCAGCCCCAGCATTTT. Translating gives CASSPTGLSNQPQHF.

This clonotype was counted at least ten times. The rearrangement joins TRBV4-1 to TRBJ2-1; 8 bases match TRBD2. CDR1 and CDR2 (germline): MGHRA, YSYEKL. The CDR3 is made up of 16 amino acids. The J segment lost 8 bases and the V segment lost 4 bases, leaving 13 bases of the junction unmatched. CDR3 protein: CASSPVGGLASHEQFF. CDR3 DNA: TGCGCCAGCAGCCCAGTTGGAGGACTAGCAAGTCATGAGCAGTTCTTC.

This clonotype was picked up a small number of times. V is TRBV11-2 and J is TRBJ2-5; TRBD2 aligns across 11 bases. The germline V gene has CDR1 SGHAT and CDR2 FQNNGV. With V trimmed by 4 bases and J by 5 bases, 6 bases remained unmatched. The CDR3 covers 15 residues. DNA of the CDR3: TGTGCCAGCAGCTCTATAGCGGGAGGGAGGGAGACCCAGTACTTC. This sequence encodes CASSSIAGGRETQYF.

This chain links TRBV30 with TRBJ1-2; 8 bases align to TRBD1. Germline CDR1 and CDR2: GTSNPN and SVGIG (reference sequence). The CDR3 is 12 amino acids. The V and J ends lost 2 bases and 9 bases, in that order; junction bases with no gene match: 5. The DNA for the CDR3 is TGTGCCTGGAGTCCAGGGGGCGAGCGCTACACCTTC. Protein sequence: CAWSPGGERYTF.

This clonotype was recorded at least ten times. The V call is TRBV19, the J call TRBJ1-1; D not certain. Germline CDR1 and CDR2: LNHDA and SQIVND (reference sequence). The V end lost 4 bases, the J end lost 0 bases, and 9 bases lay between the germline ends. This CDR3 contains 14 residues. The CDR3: CASSSERMNTEAFF. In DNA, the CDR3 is TGTGCCAGTAGTAGCGAGCGAATGAACACTGAAGCTTTCTTT.

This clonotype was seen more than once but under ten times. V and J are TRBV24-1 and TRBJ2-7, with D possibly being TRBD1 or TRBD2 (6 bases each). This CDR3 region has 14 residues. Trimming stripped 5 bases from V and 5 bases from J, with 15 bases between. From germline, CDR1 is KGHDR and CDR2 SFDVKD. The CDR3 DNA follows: TGTGCCACCAGTGTGACAGGAGGGTCCCACGAGCAGTACTTC. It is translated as CATSVTGGSHEQYF.

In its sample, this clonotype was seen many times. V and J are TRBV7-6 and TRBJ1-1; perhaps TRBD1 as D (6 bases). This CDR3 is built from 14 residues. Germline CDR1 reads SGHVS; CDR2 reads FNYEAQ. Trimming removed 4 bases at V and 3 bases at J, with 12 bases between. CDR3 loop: CASSSRGADTEAFF. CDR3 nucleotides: TGTGCCAGCAGCTCTCGGGGGGCGGACACTGAAGCTTTCTTT.

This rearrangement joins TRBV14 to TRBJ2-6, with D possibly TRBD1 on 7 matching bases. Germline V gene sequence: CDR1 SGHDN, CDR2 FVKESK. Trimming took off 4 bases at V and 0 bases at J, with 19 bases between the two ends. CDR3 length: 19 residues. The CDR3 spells CASSRDREAAFSGANVLTF. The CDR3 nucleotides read TGTGCCAGCAGCCGTGACAGGGAGGCCGCATTCTCTGGGGCCAACGTCCTGACTTTC.

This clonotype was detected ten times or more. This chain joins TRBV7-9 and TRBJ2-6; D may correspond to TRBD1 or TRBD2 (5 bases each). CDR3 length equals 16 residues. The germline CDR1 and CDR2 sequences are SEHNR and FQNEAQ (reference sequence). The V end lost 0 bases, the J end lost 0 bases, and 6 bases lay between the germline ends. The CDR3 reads CASSLAGTSGANVLTF. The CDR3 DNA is TGTGCCAGCAGCTTAGCGGGGACCTCTGGGGCCAACGTCCTGACTTTC.

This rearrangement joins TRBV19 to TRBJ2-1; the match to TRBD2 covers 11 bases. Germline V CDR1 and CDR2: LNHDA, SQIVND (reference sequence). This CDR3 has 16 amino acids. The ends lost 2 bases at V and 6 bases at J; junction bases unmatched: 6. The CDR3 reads CASSILGTSGSNEQFF. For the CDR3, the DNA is TGTGCCAGTAGTATACTTGGGACTAGCGGTTCCAATGAGCAGTTCTTC.

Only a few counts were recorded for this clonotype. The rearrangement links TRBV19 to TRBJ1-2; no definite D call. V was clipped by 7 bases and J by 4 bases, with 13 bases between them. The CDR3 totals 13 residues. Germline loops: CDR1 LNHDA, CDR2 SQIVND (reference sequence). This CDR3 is CASNWIRGYGYTF. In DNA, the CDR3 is TGTGCCAGTAATTGGATCCGCGGCTATGGCTACACCTTC. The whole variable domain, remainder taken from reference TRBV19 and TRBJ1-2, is DGGITQSPKYLFRKEGQNVTLSCEQNLNHDAMYWYRQDPGQGLRLIYYSQIVNDFQKGDIAEGYSVSREKKESFPLTVTSAQKNPTAFYLCASNWIRGYGYTFGSGTRLTVV.

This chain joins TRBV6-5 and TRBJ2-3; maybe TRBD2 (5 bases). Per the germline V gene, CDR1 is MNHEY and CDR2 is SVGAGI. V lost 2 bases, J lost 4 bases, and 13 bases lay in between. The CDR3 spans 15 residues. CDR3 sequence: CASSYGRVEADTQYF. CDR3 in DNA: TGTGCCAGCAGTTACGGGCGGGTGGAGGCAGATACGCAGTATTTT.

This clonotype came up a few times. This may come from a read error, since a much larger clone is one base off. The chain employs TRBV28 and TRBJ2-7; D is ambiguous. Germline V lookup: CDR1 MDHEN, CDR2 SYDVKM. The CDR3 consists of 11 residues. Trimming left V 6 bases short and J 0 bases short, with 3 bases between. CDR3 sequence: CASRLSYEQYF. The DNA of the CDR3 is TGTGCCAGCAGGCTCTCCTACGAGCAGTACTTC. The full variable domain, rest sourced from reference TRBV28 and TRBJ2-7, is DVKVTQSSRYLVKRTGEKVFLECVQDMDHENMFWYRQDPGLGLRLIYFSYDVKMKEKGDIPEGYSVSREKKERFSLILESASTNQTSMYLCASRLSYEQYFGPGTRLTVT.